This T cell receptor (beta chain) was observed in a study of blood T cell repertoires in COVID-19. About the study: Sites in the United States, Italy and Spain provided acute and convalescent COVID-19 samples. In each case, the material was cDNA or gDNA derived from T cells, B-cell-depleted T cells, or PBMCs.

CDR1 LGHNA and CDR2 YNFKEQ come from the germline V gene. The CDR3 loop spans 17 amino acids. The V and J ends lost 0 bases and 5 bases, in that order; junction bases with no gene match: 8. In the study's own analysis: The assay estimated nucleated cells by amplifying reference gene primers. Profiling relied on immunoSEQ multiplex PCR, and the TCRdb table lists in-frame clones only, not all of them. The V and J calls and clone size come from that table; D and trimming were worked out from the DNA. This table has about 58,000 clones, around 90% appearing once. The V and J genes are TRBV4-2 and TRBJ2-3; 10 bases align to TRBD2. This clonotype was sampled from a man aged 55 to 70 with active COVID-19. The sequencing input was peripheral blood. The CDR3 region has the DNA TGTGCCAGCAGCCAAGAAGGACAGCGGGAGGGCCTAGATACGCAGTATTTT. It is translated as CASSQEGQREGLDTQYF.